This TCR beta chain was sequenced during a study of blood T cell repertoires in COVID-19. Study summary: In each case, the material was cDNA or gDNA derived from T cells, B-cell-depleted T cells, or PBMCs.

The CDR3 contains 15 residues. The germline V gene has CDR1 LNHNV and CDR2 YYDKDF (reference sequence). The V segment lost 3 bases and the J segment 4 bases; nucleotides outside the gene matches: 3. Participants were aged roughly 18 to 90 years, lived in around 22 US areas, and enrolled virtually. Cohort 3 donors were reported recovered after two negative PCRs, clearance, or symptom resolution. In the authors' methods: Amplifying reference gene primers gave estimates of nucleated cell counts. Only in-frame clones appear in the TCRdb table, and some are missing; sequencing was by immunoSEQ multiplex PCR. D and trimming come from the DNA, and the V and J calls and clone size come from that table. This table has 150,000 to 250,000 clones, 80% to 90% appearing once.

The source material was PBMCs or T cells enriched from blood (not recorded which). The source of this sequence is a middle-aged man who had recovered from COVID-19. J is TRBJ2-2 and V is TRBV15, with 9 bases matching TRBD2. CDR3 nucleotide sequence: TGTGCCACCAGCAGCCAGCGGGGGGCCACCGGGGAGCTGTTTTTT. It encodes CATSSQRGATGELFF. Variable domain in full (rest from reference TRBV15 and TRBJ2-2): DAMVIQNPRYQVTQFGKPVTLSCSQTLNHNVMYWYQQKSSQAPKLLFHYYDKDFNNEADTPDNFQSRRPNTSFCFLDIRSPGLGDTAMYLCATSSQRGATGELFFGEGSRLTVL.